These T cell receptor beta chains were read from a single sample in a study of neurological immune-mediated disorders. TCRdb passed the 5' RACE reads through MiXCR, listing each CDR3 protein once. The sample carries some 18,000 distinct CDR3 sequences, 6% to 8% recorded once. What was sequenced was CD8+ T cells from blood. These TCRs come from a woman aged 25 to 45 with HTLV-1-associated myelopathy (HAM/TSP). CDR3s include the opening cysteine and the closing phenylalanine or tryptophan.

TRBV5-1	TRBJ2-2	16	CASSLKGYCCTGELFF
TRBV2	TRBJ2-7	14	CASTISRGLYEQYF
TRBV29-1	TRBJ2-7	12	CSVGDSSYEQYF
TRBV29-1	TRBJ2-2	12	CSINAVAGELFF
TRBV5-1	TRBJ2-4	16	CASSRSPAGAKNIQYF
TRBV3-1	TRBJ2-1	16	CASSQAGTSGVEEQFF
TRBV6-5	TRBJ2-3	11	CASSLRDTQYF
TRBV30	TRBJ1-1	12	CAWGQGNTEAFF
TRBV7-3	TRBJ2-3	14	CASSLGGAADTQYF
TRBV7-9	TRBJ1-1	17	CASSLYSGSGTNTEAFF
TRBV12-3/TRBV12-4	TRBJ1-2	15	CASSLMTGGNYGYTF
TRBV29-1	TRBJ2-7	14	CSVVGLAGSREQYF
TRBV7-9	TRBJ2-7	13	CASSFTGADEQYF
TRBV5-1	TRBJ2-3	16	CASSLGPSGGADTQYF
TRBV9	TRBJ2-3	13	CASSVGSPDTQYF
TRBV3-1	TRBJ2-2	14	CATKPGADTGELFF
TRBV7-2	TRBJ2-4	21	CASSQPPPGTSGVLTKNIQYF
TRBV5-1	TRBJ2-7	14	CASSLGGVAEEQYF
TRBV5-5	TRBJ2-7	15	CASSLNVGGSYEQYF
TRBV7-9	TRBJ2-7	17	CASSSPERGGFLYEQYF
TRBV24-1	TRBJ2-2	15	CATSDLQGDTGELFF
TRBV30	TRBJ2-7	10	CAWGENEQYF
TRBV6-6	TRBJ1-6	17	CASSLQRDRGINSPLHF
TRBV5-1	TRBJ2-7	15	CASSFDEGLATEQYF
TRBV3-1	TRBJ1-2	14	CASSQQTGYYGYTF
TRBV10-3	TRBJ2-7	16	CAISGNRGPSDSEQYF
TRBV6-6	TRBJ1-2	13	CASNNPGASGYTF
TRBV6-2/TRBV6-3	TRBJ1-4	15	CASSYGDRASEKLFF
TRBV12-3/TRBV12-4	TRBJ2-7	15	CASSLSGLTGYEQYF
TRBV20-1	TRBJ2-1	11	CSGVGDNEQFF
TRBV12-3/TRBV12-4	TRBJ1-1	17	CASSPPGTAVGDTEAFF
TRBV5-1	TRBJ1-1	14	CASSLGALNTEAFF
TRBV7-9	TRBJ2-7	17	CASSAPPEDRVRYEQYF
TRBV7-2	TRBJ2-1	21	CASSLVWGEASGGLTYNEQFF
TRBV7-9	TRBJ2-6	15	CASSAGPPGANVLTF
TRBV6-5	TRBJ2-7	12	CASSPGFYEQYF
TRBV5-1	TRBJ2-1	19	CASSLAPHFSYRGHNEQFF
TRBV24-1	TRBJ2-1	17	CATSARGGAESHNEQFF
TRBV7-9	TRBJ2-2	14	CASSFPGRTGELFF
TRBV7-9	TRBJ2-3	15	CASSLGPGGTDTQYF
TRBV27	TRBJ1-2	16	CASSLSIGERNYGYTF
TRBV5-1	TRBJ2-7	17	CASSFGDRNRRLYEQYF
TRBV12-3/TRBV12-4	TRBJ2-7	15	CASSPATGGSYEQYF
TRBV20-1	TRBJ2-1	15	CSARPYSDGNNEQFF
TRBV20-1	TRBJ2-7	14	CSARSGIADYEQYF